This TCR beta chain stems from a study of cytomegalovirus exposure and HLA in healthy donors. At the level of the study: HLA-typed donors were the source of approximately 88 million unique TCRs held in an early data release.

The CDR3 has 15 residues. The V gene end was trimmed by 1 base and the J gene end by 4 bases; junction bases not matched to a gene: 6. Germline V gene lookup returns CDR1 KGHSH and CDR2 LQKENI. It was with 60 Vbeta and 13 Jbeta primers that the PCR ran. Some clones are missing from TCRdb's copy, which holds only in-frame ones; the method was immunoSEQ multiplex PCR. The data show approximately 100,000 clones, with over 60% seen just once and around 4.2% held by the top ten. This sequence was found in a man aged 25 to 40 in good health and CMV-seronegative. Sequencing was performed on PBMCs. The chain employs TRBV18 and TRBJ2-5; 7 positions match TRBD2. The CDR3 DNA follows: TGTGCCAGCTCACCACGCGGGACTACGGGAGAGACCCAGTACTTC. Translating gives CASSPRGTTGETQYF. The variable domain in full, with the rest retrieved from reference TRBV18 and TRBJ2-5, is NAGVMQNPRHLVRRRGQEARLRCSPMKGHSHVYWYRQLPEEGLKFMVYLQKENIIDESGMPKERFSAEFPKEGPSILRIQQVVRGDSAAYFCASSPRGTTGETQYFGPGTRLLVL.